One sample yielded the 28 T cell receptor beta chains listed below, sequenced in a study of shared clonotypes between healthy human individuals. TCRdb keeps only in-frame clones here, not all; method: immunoSEQ multiplex PCR. Of under 1,100,000 clones listed, around 76% are singletons. The sequencing input was memory CD4+ T cells sorted from blood. Subset described: CD45RA-negative fraction. All receptors come from a man between 18 and 29 years old in good health.

The chain has TRBV14 and TRBJ1-4, with TRBD1 matching 8 bases. V was pared by 4 bases and J by 0 bases, with 10 bases of the junction left unmatched. This CDR3 contains 18 residues. CDR1 is SGHDN, CDR2 FVKESK, per germline. The CDR3 coding sequence is TGTGCCAGCAGCCTCCGACAGGGGTCGGGGGCAACTAATGAAAAACTGTTTTTT. Amino acids: CASSLRQGSGATNEKLFF.

The count of this clone is one. Other DNA sequences of this sample code for an identical CDR3. This chain links TRBV2 with TRBJ2-3; 10 nucleotides align to TRBD2. The CDR3 extends over 15 amino acids. Germline V gene sequence: CDR1 SNHLY, CDR2 FYNNEI. With 6 bases clipped from V and 1 base from J, the junction kept 4 bases outside the gene matches. CDR3 DNA sequence: TGTGCCAGCAGGGGCCTAGCGGGAGGCACAGATACGCAGTATTTT. It is translated as CASRGLAGGTDTQYF.

The V call is TRBV6-6, the J call TRBJ2-1, with D perhaps TRBD1 (5 bases). V lost 6 bases to trimming and J lost 2 bases, with 14 bases between them. The CDR3 spans 15 residues. Germline CDR1 reads MNHNY; CDR2 reads SVGAGI (reference sequence). The CDR3 bases are TGTGCCAGCAGCGCGGACACCTATCCCTACAATGAGCAGTTCTTC. Its translation is CASSADTYPYNEQFF.

The gene calls are TRBV5-4 and TRBJ2-1, with D unresolved. This CDR3 spans 11 amino acids. Looked up from germline, CDR1 is SGHNT and CDR2 is YYREEE (reference sequence). Deletions cut 4 bases from V and 5 bases from J, with 4 bases between. Here the CDR3 reads CASSANNEQFF. The CDR3 nucleotides are TGTGCCAGCAGCGCCAACAATGAGCAGTTCTTC.

The chain links TRBV9 to TRBJ2-3, with D uncertain. CDR3 length: 14 residues. Per the germline V gene, CDR1 is SGDLS and CDR2 is YYNGEE. Deletions cut 0 bases from V and 3 bases from J, with 8 bases between. The CDR3 region is CASSVEYSTDTQYF. The CDR3 nucleotides read TGTGCCAGCAGCGTAGAATACTCGACAGATACGCAGTATTTT.

This clone has a single count. The rearrangement links TRBV19 to TRBJ1-2; 8 bases are shared with TRBD1. The V gene's germline CDR1 is LNHDA and CDR2 SQIVND (reference sequence). J was trimmed by 6 bases and V by 5 bases; bases with no gene match: 8. The CDR3 is made up of 14 amino acids. The DNA of the CDR3 is TGTGCCAGTAGTTTCCCTGGACAGGGTCATGGCTACACCTTC. It is translated as CASSFPGQGHGYTF.

The gene calls are TRBV5-4 and TRBJ2-3; the match to TRBD2 covers 7 bases. This CDR3 region has 15 residues. CDR1 and CDR2 (germline): SGHNT, YYREEE (reference sequence). Unmatched junction bases numbered 3, after V lost 2 bases and J lost 0 bases. CDR3: CASSFSSGSTDTQYF. The CDR3 nucleotides read TGTGCCAGCAGCTTTAGTAGCGGGAGCACAGATACGCAGTATTTT.

A few counts support this clone. The chain combines TRBV7-9 with TRBJ1-6; 10 nucleotides match TRBD1. Germline CDR1 reads SEHNR; CDR2 reads FQNEAQ (reference sequence). V was pared by 3 bases and J by 8 bases, with 1 base of the junction left unmatched. The CDR3 consists of 14 residues. The CDR3 is CASSFDRGHSPLHF. CDR3 nucleotide sequence: TGTGCCAGCAGCTTCGACAGGGGGCATTCACCCCTCCACTTT.

The J gene is TRBJ1-1, the V gene TRBV4-2; 8 nucleotides align to TRBD1. Germline V gives CDR1 LGHNA, CDR2 YNFKEQ. CDR3 length: 15 residues. V was pared by 1 base and J by 4 bases, with 5 bases of the junction left unmatched. CDR3 residues: CASSQASGQGTEAFF. CDR3 DNA: TGTGCCAGCAGCCAAGCCTCCGGACAGGGCACTGAAGCTTTCTTT.

Turning to this clone: Possible read error: a much larger clone is one base away. J is TRBJ2-6 and V is TRBV19, with D unresolved. V lost 11 bases to trimming and J lost 0 bases, with 5 bases between them. The CDR3 length is 12 residues. Germline V gene data show CDR1 as LNHDA and CDR2 as SQIVND (reference sequence). The CDR3 DNA is TGTGCCTCCGCCTCTGGGGCCAACGTCCTGACTTTC. Amino acid sequence: CASASGANVLTF.

This clone was counted at least ten times. The chain uses TRBV4-3 and TRBJ1-6; 7 bases agree with TRBD1. With 2 bases clipped from V and 10 bases from J, the junction kept 8 bases outside the gene matches. The CDR3 sequence is 15 residues long. Germline assignment: CDR1 LGHNA and CDR2 YSLEER. CDR3 sequence reads: CASSQKTGDPSPLHF. The DNA for the CDR3 is TGCGCCAGCAGCCAAAAAACAGGGGACCCCTCACCCCTCCACTTT.

The chain joins TRBV6-1 to TRBJ1-2; D remains ambiguous. Germline lookup yields CDR1 MNHNS and CDR2 SASEGT. This CDR3 is built from 14 residues. The V gene lost 5 bases and the J gene lost 8 bases, with 18 bases spanning the gap. In DNA form, the CDR3 reads TGTGCCAGCAGTAAGTCCGTGGTTAATGCGGGCTACACCTTC. This codes for CASSKSVVNAGYTF.

This chain uses TRBV4-3 with TRBJ1-6; TRBD1 aligns across 8 bases. Germline V gene data show CDR1 as LGHNA and CDR2 as YSLEER. CDR3 length: 15 residues. With V trimmed by 4 bases and J by 5 bases, 4 bases remained unmatched. This chain's CDR3 is CASSPKTGDNSPLHF. The DNA of the CDR3 is TGCGCCAGCAGCCCCAAGACAGGGGATAATTCACCCCTCCACTTT.

This chain links TRBV19 with TRBJ1-4; D gene unclear. Trimming shortened V by 3 bases and J by 7 bases, and 9 bases separated the two germline ends. This CDR3 contains 13 residues. Germline V gene data show CDR1 as LNHDA and CDR2 as SQIVND (reference sequence). The CDR3 reads CASSISLFEKLFF. DNA of the CDR3: TGTGCCAGTAGTATCAGTCTTTTTGAAAAACTGTTTTTT.

This sequence joins TRBV5-1 and TRBJ1-4; D perhaps matches TRBD1 (5 bases). CDR1 and CDR2 (germline): SGHRS, YFSETQ. The V end lost 4 bases, the J end lost 2 bases, and 9 bases lay between the germline ends. The length of the CDR3 is 14 residues. CDR3 coding DNA: TGCGCCAGCAGCGGGGGACGGACTAATGAAAAACTGTTTTTT. It encodes CASSGGRTNEKLFF.

The V and J genes are TRBV7-2 and TRBJ2-4; no reliable D call. CDR1 and CDR2 (germline): SGHTA, FQGNSA. The CDR3 spans 12 residues. The V gene lost 5 bases and the J gene lost 8 bases, with 10 bases spanning the gap. The CDR3 loop reads CASSPTHYIQYF. CDR3 nucleotides: TGTGCCAGCAGCCCGACTCATTACATTCAGTACTTC.

The chain combines TRBV21-1 with TRBJ2-7; TRBD2, as called in the table, went unchecked against the DNA. TRBV21-1 is an annotated pseudogene. CDR3 length equals 17 residues. The CDR3 loop is CASSKRLRDSISYEQYF. DNA for the CDR3: TGTGCCAGCAGCAAAAGACTCCGGGACTCCATCTCCTACGAGCAGTACTTC.

V and J are TRBV7-2 and TRBJ2-2; no definite D call. With 1 base removed from V and 6 bases from J, the gap between germline ends came to 18 bases. The germline CDR1 and CDR2 sequences are SGHTA and FQGNSA. CDR3 size: 17 residues. The CDR3 bases are TGTGCCAGCAGCTTAGGAACGGGTACTTCGGGTCCCGGGGAGCTGTTTTTT. This codes for CASSLGTGTSGPGELFF.

This chain links TRBV6-1 with TRBJ1-1; D possibly corresponds to TRBD1 (5 bases). Germline CDR1 MNHNS, CDR2 SASEGT. V was pared by 6 bases and J by 0 bases, with 11 bases between. The CDR3 covers 14 residues. The CDR3 nucleotides are TGTGCCAGCAGCAGGGACCCGCTGAACACTGAAGCTTTCTTT. It codes for CASSRDPLNTEAFF.

V gene TRBV10-2 combines with J gene TRBJ2-7; TRBD2 might be the D (6 bases). The CDR3 is 13 amino acids. CDR1 WSHSY and CDR2 SAAADI come from the germline V gene. V lost 6 bases and J lost 3, with 12 bases in between. CDR3 loop: CASSRGIDYEQYF. The DNA for the CDR3 is TGCGCCAGCAGCCGGGGGATAGACTACGAGCAGTACTTC.

The chain joins TRBV6-1 to TRBJ2-3, with 12 bases that match TRBD2. CDR1 and CDR2 (germline): MNHNS, SASEGT. This CDR3 is built from 15 residues. V was pared by 8 bases and J by 2 bases, with 5 bases of the junction left unmatched. DNA of the CDR3: TGTGCCAGCTCCCTAGCGGGGGGGTACACAGATACGCAGTATTTT. Its translation: CASSLAGGYTDTQYF.

V and J are TRBV27 and TRBJ2-1; TRBD2 matches at 11 bases. Germline values: CDR1 MNHEY, CDR2 SMNVEV (reference sequence). The CDR3 is 15 residues long. V trimming: 3 bases; J trimming: 8 bases; junction bases outside the gene matches: 6. The CDR3 sequence is CASSFVAGGPYEQFF. CDR3 in DNA: TGTGCCAGCAGTTTCGTAGCGGGGGGGCCCTATGAGCAGTTCTTC.

V is TRBV15 and J is TRBJ1-2; TRBD1 matches at 7 bases. The V segment lost 3 bases and the J segment 3 bases; nucleotides outside the gene matches: 13. The CDR3 contains 17 residues. Looked up from germline, CDR1 is LNHNV and CDR2 is YYDKDF (reference sequence). The CDR3 bases are TGTGCCACCAGCAGGACAGGGTTGGTCAGTGGGGACTATGGCTACACCTTC. It specifies CATSRTGLVSGDYGYTF.

The CDR3 protein is CASSFGQRNTIYF. DNA for the CDR3: TGTGCCAGCAGCTTCGGACAAAGAAACACCATATATTTT. V is TRBV5-6 and J is TRBJ1-3, with D possibly TRBD1 on 5 matching bases. Germline-derived CDR1 and CDR2 are SGHDT and YYEEEE. The CDR3 loop spans 13 amino acids. Trimming took off 2 bases at V and 5 bases at J, with 8 bases between the two ends.

V usage is TRBV2 and J usage is TRBJ1-1; the match to TRBD1 covers 11 bases. Germline V lookup: CDR1 SNHLY, CDR2 FYNNEI. The CDR3 is 17 amino acids. The trim removed 6 bases at V and 1 base at J, leaving 10 bases unmatched. CDR3 region: CASRGTGGFGRNTEAFF. CDR3 in DNA: TGTGCCAGCAGGGGGACAGGGGGTTTTGGGAGGAACACTGAAGCTTTCTTT.

The V gene is TRBV11-3, the J gene TRBJ2-1; D unresolved. V was clipped by 3 bases and J by 7 bases, with 7 bases between them. The CDR3 length is 12 residues. The germline V gene encodes CDR1 SGHNT and CDR2 YENEEA. This CDR3 reads CASSLRWNEQFF. DNA for the CDR3: TGTGCCAGCAGCTTGCGGTGGAATGAGCAGTTCTTC.

CDR3: CASIGGGRADTQYF. The DNA of the CDR3 is TGTGCCAGCATTGGTGGCGGGAGGGCGGATACGCAGTATTTT. The V call is TRBV28, the J call TRBJ2-3, with 9 bases aligning to TRBD2. J lost 6 bases, V lost 7 bases, and 8 bases had no gene match. CDR3 length: 14 amino acids. Germline lookup yields CDR1 MDHEN and CDR2 SYDVKM.

In this sample, this clone turned up a few times. J is TRBJ2-3 and V is TRBV15, with 16 positions matching TRBD2. Per the germline V gene, CDR1 is LNHNV and CDR2 is YYDKDF (reference sequence). The CDR3 length is 22 residues. V gave up 5 bases and J gave up 3 bases; unmatched junction bases: 20. CDR3 amino acids: CATSGKRAGTSGRALTTDTQYF. The CDR3 coding sequence is TGTGCCACCAGCGGGAAAAGGGCCGGGACTAGCGGGAGGGCCTTAACTACAGATACGCAGTATTTT.